The text below deals with one T cell receptor beta chain. This record belongs to a study of blood T cell repertoires in COVID-19. Whole-study context: Samples representing acute and convalescent COVID-19 were sourced from the United States, Italy and Spain.

Germline CDR1 SGHDT, CDR2 YYEEEE. This CDR3 is 12 amino acids long. The V gene lost 5 bases and the J gene lost 0 bases, with 5 bases spanning the gap. Original methodology: The authors estimated nucleated cell counts from reference gene primer amplification. Only in-frame clones appear in the TCRdb table, and some are missing; sequencing was by immunoSEQ multiplex PCR. Clonal size and the V and J genes are those of that table, whereas D and trimming came from the DNA. The sample lists about 29,000 clones, over 70% occurring once. V is TRBV5-6 and J is TRBJ1-1; D remains ambiguous. This TCR derives from a woman aged 70-85 years with acute or convalescent COVID-19. The sequenced material came from peripheral blood. Written as DNA, the CDR3 is TGTGCCAGCAGAGCATTGAACACTGAAGCTTTCTTT. It codes for CASRALNTEAFF.